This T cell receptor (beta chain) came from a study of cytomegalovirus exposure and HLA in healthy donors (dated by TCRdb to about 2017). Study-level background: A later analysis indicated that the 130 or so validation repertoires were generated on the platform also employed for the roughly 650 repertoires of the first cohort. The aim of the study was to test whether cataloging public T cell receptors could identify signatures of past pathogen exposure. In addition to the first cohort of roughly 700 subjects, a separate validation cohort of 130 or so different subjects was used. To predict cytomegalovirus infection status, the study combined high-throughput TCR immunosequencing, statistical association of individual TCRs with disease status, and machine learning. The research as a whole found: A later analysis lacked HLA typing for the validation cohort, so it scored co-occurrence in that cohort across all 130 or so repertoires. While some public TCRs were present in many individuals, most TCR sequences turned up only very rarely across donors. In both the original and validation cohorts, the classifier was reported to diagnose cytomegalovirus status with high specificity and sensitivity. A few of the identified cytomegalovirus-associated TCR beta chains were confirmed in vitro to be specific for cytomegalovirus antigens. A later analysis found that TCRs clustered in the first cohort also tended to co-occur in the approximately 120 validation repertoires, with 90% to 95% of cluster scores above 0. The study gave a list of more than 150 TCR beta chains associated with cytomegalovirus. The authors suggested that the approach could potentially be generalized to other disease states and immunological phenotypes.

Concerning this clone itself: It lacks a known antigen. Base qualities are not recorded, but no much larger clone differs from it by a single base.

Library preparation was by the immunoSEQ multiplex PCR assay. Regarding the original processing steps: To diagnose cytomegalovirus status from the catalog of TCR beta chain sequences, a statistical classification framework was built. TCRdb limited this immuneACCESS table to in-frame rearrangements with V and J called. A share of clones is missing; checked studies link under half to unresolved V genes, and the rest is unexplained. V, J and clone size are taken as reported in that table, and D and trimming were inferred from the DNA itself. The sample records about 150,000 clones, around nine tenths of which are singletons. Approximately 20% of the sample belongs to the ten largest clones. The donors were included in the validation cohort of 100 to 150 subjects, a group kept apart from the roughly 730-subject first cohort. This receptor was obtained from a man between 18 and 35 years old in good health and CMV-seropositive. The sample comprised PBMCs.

The DNA is TGCGCCAGCTCTCAGGGGTCAGGAGATGGACTGGGCAATCAGCCCCAGCATTTT. This gives the protein CASSQGSGDGLGNQPQHF. Recombination joined TRBV23-1 with TRBJ1-5; perhaps TRBD1 is the D gene, with 6 bases matching. TRBV23-1 is reported as an ORF; its role is uncertain. The germline ends are 25 bases apart after V is trimmed by 8 bases and J by 2 bases. From cysteine to phenylalanine, the CDR3 is 18 amino acids long. Here the CDR3 DNA is all that survives: 54 bases in frame from base 1.